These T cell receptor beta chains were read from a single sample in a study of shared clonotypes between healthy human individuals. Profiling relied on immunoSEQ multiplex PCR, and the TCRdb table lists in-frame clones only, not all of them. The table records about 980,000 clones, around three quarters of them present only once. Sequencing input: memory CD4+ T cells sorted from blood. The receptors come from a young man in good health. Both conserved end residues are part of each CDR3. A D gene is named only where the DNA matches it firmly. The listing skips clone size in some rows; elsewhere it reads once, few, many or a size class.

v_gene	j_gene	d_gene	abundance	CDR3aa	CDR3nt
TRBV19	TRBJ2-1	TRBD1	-	CASSKGAWENNEQFF	TGTGCCAGTAGCAAGGGGGCTTGGGAGAACAATGAGCAGTTCTTC
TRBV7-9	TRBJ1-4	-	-	CASSLVASQATNEKLFF	TGTGCCAGCAGCTTAGTCGCCAGCCAAGCAACTAATGAAAAACTGTTTTTT
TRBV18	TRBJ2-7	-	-	CASSPQGVEQYF	TGTGCCAGCTCACCTCAGGGTGTCGAGCAGTACTTC
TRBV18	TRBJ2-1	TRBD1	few	CASSGTVGYNEQFF	TGTGCCAGCTCCGGGACAGTTGGCTACAATGAGCAGTTCTTC
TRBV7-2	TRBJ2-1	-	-	CASSFRNEQFF	TGTGCCAGCAGCTTCAGGAATGAGCAGTTCTTC
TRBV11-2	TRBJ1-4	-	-	CASSFRGTANEKLFF	TGTGCCAGCAGCTTCAGGGGAACGGCTAATGAAAAACTGTTTTTT
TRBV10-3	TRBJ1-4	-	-	CAISGGQPPNEKLFF	TGTGCCATCAGCGGGGGGCAGCCCCCAAATGAAAAACTGTTTTTT
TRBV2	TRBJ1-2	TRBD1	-	CASSDPGTANYGYTF	TGTGCCAGCAGTGATCCCGGGACAGCTAACTATGGCTACACCTTC
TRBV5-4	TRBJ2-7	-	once	CASRPSGGSYEQYF	TGTGCCAGCAGACCTAGTGGTGGCTCCTACGAGCAGTACTTC
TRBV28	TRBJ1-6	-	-	CASSLYPPAQGNSPLHF	TGTGCCAGCAGTTTATACCCCCCCGCACAGGGTAATTCACCCCTCCACTTT
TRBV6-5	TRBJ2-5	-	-	CASRHIGGLETQYF	TGTGCCAGCAGGCATATAGGGGGACTGGAGACCCAGTACTTC
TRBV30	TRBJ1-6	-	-	CAWATGRRQFASPLHF	TGTGCCTGGGCGACCGGAAGAAGGCAGTTTGCTTCACCCCTCCACTTT
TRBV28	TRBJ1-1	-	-	CASRGAVTEAFF	TGTGCCAGCAGGGGGGCTGTCACTGAAGCTTTCTTT
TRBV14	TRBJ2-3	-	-	CASSPSGADTQYF	TGTGCCAGCAGCCCAAGCGGTGCAGATACGCAGTATTTT
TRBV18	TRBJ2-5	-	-	CASSRGLRETQYF	TGTGCCAGCTCACGGGGCCTGAGGGAGACCCAGTACTTC
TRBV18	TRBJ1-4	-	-	CASSPFQGLDEKLFF	TGTGCCAGCTCACCCTTCCAGGGATTGGACGAAAAACTGTTTTTT
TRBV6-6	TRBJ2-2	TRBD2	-	CASSYGGSGELFF	TGTGCCAGCAGTTACGGCGGGAGCGGGGAGCTGTTTTTT
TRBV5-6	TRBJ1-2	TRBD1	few	CASSLEDRIARGYTF	TGTGCCAGCAGCTTAGAGGACAGGATTGCAAGAGGCTACACCTTC
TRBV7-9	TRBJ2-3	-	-	CASSPFTDTQYF	TGTGCCAGCAGCCCCTTCACAGATACGCAGTATTTT
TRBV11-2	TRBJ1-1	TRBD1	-	CASSLLPGQGYTEAFF	TGTGCCAGCAGCCTATTGCCGGGACAGGGATACACTGAAGCTTTCTTT
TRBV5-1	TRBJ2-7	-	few	CASRQGPTASYEQYF	TGCGCCAGCAGACAAGGCCCGACAGCCTCCTACGAGCAGTACTTC
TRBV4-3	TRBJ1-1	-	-	CASSQDIIRGHGDFF	TGCGCCAGCAGCCAAGATATTATCAGGGGCCATGGTGATTTCTTT
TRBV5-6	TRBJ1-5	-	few	CASSQTGGGQPQHF	TGTGCCAGCAGCCAGACAGGTGGAGGTCAGCCCCAGCATTTT
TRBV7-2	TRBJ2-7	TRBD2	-	CASSSHPGLALFEQYF	TGTGCCAGCAGCTCTCATCCGGGACTAGCGTTGTTCGAGCAGTACTTC
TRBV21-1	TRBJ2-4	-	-	CASRYTEAKNIQYF	TGTGCCAGCAGGTACACTGAGGCCAAAAACATTCAGTACTTC
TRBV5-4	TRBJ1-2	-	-	CASSWGGSDYGYTF	TGTGCCAGCAGCTGGGGGGGCAGTGACTATGGCTACACCTTC
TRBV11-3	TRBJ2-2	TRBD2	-	CASSGLANTGELFF	TGTGCCAGCAGCGGACTAGCTAACACCGGGGAGCTGTTTTTT
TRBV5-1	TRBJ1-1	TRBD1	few	CASSRTGGNTEAFF	TGCGCCAGCAGCCGGACAGGGGGAAACACTGAAGCTTTCTTT
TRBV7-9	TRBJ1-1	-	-	CASNSRGDAEAFF	TGTGCCAGCAACTCCAGGGGAGACGCTGAAGCTTTCTTT
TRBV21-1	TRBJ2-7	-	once	CASSKAIPNYEQYF	TGTGCCAGCAGCAAAGCAATACCAAACTACGAGCAGTACTTC
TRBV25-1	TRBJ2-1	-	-	CASTQFAHNEQFF	TGTGCCAGCACTCAGTTTGCACACAATGAGCAGTTCTTC
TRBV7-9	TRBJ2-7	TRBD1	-	CASSFGTGNEQYF	TGTGCCAGCAGCTTCGGGACAGGGAACGAGCAGTACTTC
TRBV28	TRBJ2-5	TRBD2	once	CASSLGTSGGQETQYF	TGTGCCAGCAGTTTAGGGACTAGCGGAGGCCAAGAGACCCAGTACTTC
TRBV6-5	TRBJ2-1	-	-	CASSYSANILGNEQFF	TGTGCCAGCAGTTACTCTGCTAATATACTCGGCAATGAGCAGTTCTTC
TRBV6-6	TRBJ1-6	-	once	CASSTNNSPLHF	TGTGCCAGCAGTACCAATAATTCACCCCTCCACTTT